Given below is one TCR beta chain in context. Its matching antigen is unknown. The libraries were made with immunoSEQ version 4 in survey mode. Assay used: immunoSEQ multiplex PCR; TCRdb lists only in-frame clones, some missing. Of roughly 43,000 clones listed, about 90% are singletons. The germline CDR1 and CDR2 sequences are MDHEN and SYDVKM. V was shortened by 10 bases and J by 3 bases, with 13 bases between the two germline ends. The CDR3 extends over 13 amino acids. The data stem from a study of persistence of HIV-infected CD4 T cells. Points from the study as a whole: Within sorted populations, more oligoclonal TCRs accompanied more oligoclonal proviruses.

Anti-CD3/anti-CD28 beads served as a nonspecific positive control stimulus. Responding CD4+ T cells were sorted by upregulation of both CD40 ligand and CD69. Donors had CD4+ T cell counts above 400 cells/uL and were CMV-seropositive. Stimulated PBMCs had first been depleted of CD8+ T cells. This chain connects TRBV28 to TRBJ1-5, with D unclear. The sequenced sample was CD4+ T cells sorted from PBMCs after roughly 19-hour stimulation, obtained from a patient who received antiretroviral therapy. The receptor was derived from an adult man with HIV who was CMV-seropositive. The CDR3 DNA is TGTGCCACGAGCCCCCCACTCAATCAGCCCCAGCATTTT. Its protein product is CATSPPLNQPQHF. Supplemented by reference TRBV28 and TRBJ1-5, the full variable domain reads DVKVTQSSRYLVKRTGEKVFLECVQDMDHENMFWYRQDPGLGLRLIYFSYDVKMKEKGDIPEGYSVSREKKERFSLILESASTNQTSMYLCATSPPLNQPQHFGDGTRLSIL.